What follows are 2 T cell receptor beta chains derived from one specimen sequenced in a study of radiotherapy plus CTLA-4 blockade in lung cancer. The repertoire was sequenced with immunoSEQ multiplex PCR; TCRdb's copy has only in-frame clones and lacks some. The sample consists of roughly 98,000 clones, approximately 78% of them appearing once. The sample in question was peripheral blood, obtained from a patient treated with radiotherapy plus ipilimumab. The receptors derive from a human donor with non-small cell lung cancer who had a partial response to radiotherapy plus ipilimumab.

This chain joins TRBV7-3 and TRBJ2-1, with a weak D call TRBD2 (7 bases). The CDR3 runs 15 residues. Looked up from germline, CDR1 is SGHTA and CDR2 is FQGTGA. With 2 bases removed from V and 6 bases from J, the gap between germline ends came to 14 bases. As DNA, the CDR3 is TGTGCCAGCAGCTTAGGACTAGGGGGGGGCAATGAGCAGTTCTTC. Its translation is CASSLGLGGGNEQFF.

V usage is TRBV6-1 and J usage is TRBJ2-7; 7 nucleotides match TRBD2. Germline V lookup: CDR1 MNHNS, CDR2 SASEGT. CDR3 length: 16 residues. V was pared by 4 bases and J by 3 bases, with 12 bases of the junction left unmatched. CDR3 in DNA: TGTGCCAGCAGTGCCCCCAGGGCTAGCGGTTTCTACGAGCAGTACTTC. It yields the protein CASSAPRASGFYEQYF.